This T cell receptor (beta chain) is from a study of T cells in Graves' hyperthyroidism and ophthalmopathy. In this sample, this clonotype turned up many times. The CDR3 regions of TCR beta were amplified from RNA transcripts. TCR CDR3 regions were first amplified by RT-PCR with HTBI primers. TCRdb re-called the multiplex PCR reads through MiXCR, storing one row per CDR3 protein. The sample has roughly 420,000 distinct CDR3 sequences, roughly an eighth seen once. The CDR3 loop spans 15 amino acids. J was trimmed by 5 bases and V by 3 bases; bases with no gene match: 7. The germline CDR1 and CDR2 sequences are WNHNN and SYGVQD (reference sequence).

Sample: blood. This rearrangement joins TRBV10-1 to TRBJ1-1, with TRBD1 matching over 9 bases. This clonotype originated in a woman in her late teens or twenties with Graves' hyperthyroidism. CDR3 DNA: TGCGCCAGCAGTGATCGAGGACAGGGGAAGACTGAAGCTTTCTTT. Translating gives CASSDRGQGKTEAFF.